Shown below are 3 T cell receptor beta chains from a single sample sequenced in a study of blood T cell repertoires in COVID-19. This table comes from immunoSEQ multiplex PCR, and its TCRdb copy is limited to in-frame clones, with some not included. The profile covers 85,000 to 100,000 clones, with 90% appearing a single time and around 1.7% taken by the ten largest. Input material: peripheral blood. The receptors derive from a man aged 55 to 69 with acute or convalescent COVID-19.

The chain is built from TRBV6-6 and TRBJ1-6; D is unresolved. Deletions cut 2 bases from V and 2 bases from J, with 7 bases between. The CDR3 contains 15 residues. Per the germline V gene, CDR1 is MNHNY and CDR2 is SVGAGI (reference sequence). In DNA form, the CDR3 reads TGTGCCAGCAGTTACGGCCAACCCTATAATTCACCCCTCCACTTT. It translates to CASSYGQPYNSPLHF.

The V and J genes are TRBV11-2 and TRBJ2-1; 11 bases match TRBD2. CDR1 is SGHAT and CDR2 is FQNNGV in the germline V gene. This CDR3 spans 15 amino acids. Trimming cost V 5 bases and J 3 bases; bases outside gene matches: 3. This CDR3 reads CASSPGTSGYNEQFF. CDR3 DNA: TGTGCCAGCAGCCCCGGGACTAGCGGCTACAATGAGCAGTTCTTC.

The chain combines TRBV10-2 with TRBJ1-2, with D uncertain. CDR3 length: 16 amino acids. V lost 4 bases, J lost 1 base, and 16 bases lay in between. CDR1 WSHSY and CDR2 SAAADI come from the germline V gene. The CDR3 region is CASSGPRPPDNYGYTF. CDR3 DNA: TGCGCCAGCAGTGGACCCAGGCCCCCTGATAACTATGGCTACACCTTC.